One sample yielded the 16 T cell receptor beta chains listed below, sequenced in a study of blood T cell repertoires in COVID-19. Produced via immunoSEQ multiplex PCR; TCRdb's table is partial and in-frame only. This table has 72,000 or so clones, roughly 86% appearing once. The sequencing sample was made of peripheral blood. The receptors shown here come from a woman aged 55-70 years with acute or convalescent COVID-19.

This clone was picked up one time. This chain uses TRBV6-5 with TRBJ2-2; TRBD1 is a possible D gene (6 bases). Between the trimmed V and J ends, which lost 2 bases and 0 bases, there was a span of 7 bases. The length of the CDR3 is 15 residues. Germline assignment: CDR1 MNHEY and CDR2 SVGAGI. The CDR3 DNA reads TGTGCCAGCAGTTACCCAGGGGCGAACACCGGGGAGCTGTTTTTT. It is translated as CASSYPGANTGELFF.

The chain links TRBV5-5 to TRBJ2-4, with TRBD2 matching 8 bases. Trimming at V came to 4 bases and at J to 6 bases, leaving 12 bases not matched to a gene. Germline V lookup: CDR1 SGHKS, CDR2 YYEKEE (reference sequence). The CDR3 totals 16 residues. The DNA for the CDR3 is TGTGCCAGCAGCAGGAGGGCGGGGGGTAATGTAAACATTCAGTACTTC. The encoded protein is CASSRRAGGNVNIQYF. Looking up the rest from reference TRBV5-5 and TRBJ2-4 gives the full variable domain: DAGVTQSPTHLIKTRGQQVTLRCSPISGHKSVSWYQQVLGQGPQFIFQYYEKEERGRGNFPDRFSARQFPNYSSELNVNALLLGDSALYLCASSRRAGGNVNIQYFGAGTRLSVL.

V and J are TRBV6-2 or TRBV6-3 and TRBJ2-3; 12 positions agree with TRBD2. J was trimmed by 4 bases and V by 5 bases; bases with no gene match: 4. Germline V CDR1 and CDR2: MNHEY, SVGEGT. The CDR3 has 15 residues. CDR3 protein: CASSLAGGQSDTQYF. As DNA, the CDR3 is TGTGCCAGCAGTCTAGCGGGGGGGCAATCAGATACGCAGTATTTT.

V and J are TRBV3-1 (or the pseudogene TRBV3-2) and TRBJ2-3, with 9 positions matching TRBD2. With V trimmed by 0 bases and J by 5 bases, 6 bases remained unmatched. The CDR3 covers 16 residues. CDR1 and CDR2 from the germline V gene are LGHDT and YNNKEL (reference sequence). The CDR3 loop is CASSQERGGLRDTQYF. CDR3 sequence (DNA): TGTGCCAGCAGCCAAGAGCGGGGGGGCCTGAGAGATACGCAGTATTTT.

The chain links TRBV5-1 to TRBJ1-1, with D perhaps TRBD1 (5 bases). The V end was cut by 5 bases, the J end by 1 base, with 12 bases between. The CDR3 runs 14 residues. Germline assignment: CDR1 SGHRS and CDR2 YFSETQ. Here the CDR3 reads CASRDRQTNTEAFF. The CDR3 bases are TGCGCCAGCAGGGATAGACAGACGAACACTGAAGCTTTCTTT.

Only one count was recorded for this clone. The chain uses TRBV18 and TRBJ2-5, with D tentatively TRBD2 (6 bases). Deletions cut 6 bases from V and 5 bases from J, with 19 bases between. The germline CDR1 and CDR2 sequences are KGHSH and LQKENI. The CDR3 totals 15 residues. The CDR3 is CASSPLGGEKETQYF. As DNA, the CDR3 is TGTGCCAGCTCCCCCCTAGGCGGGGAGAAGGAGACCCAGTACTTC.

The table lists this clone with a count of one. V and J are TRBV19 and TRBJ1-1, with D maybe TRBD1 (5 bases). Trimming took off 6 bases at V and 6 bases at J, with 35 bases between the two ends. Germline CDR1 is LNHDA and CDR2 is SQIVND (reference sequence). The CDR3 runs to 20 residues. The CDR3 DNA is TGTGCCAGTAGCCCTCAAGGACGGCAGGGTTTGGCAAGGACCTTGGCTGAAGCTTTCTTT. This encodes CASSPQGRQGLARTLAEAFF.

J is TRBJ2-1 and V is TRBV5-1, with TRBD2 matching 13 bases. Germline CDR1 SGHRS, CDR2 YFSETQ. The CDR3 sequence is 17 residues long. V was pared by 0 bases and J by 6 bases, with 6 bases of the junction left unmatched. CDR3 amino acids: CASSLGLAGGTSNEQFF. CDR3 in DNA: TGCGCCAGCAGCTTGGGACTAGCGGGGGGAACCAGCAATGAGCAGTTCTTC.

The chain couples TRBV11-2 to TRBJ2-1, with 9 bases that match TRBD1. In germline, CDR1 is SGHAT, CDR2 FQNNGV. The CDR3 consists of 15 residues. Unmatched junction bases numbered 8, after V lost 5 bases and J lost 6 bases. The CDR3 protein is CASSRYRGQANEQFF. The DNA of the CDR3 is TGTGCCAGCAGCCGCTACAGGGGGCAGGCCAATGAGCAGTTCTTC.

This chain uses TRBV4-1 with TRBJ2-5, with 7 positions matching TRBD1. The J segment lost 4 bases and the V segment lost 3 bases, leaving 8 bases of the junction unmatched. Germline CDR1 and CDR2: MGHRA and YSYEKL. This CDR3 has 15 amino acids. CDR3 bases: TGCGCCAGCAGCCAGGACCCAGGGGGTCGAGAGACCCAGTACTTC. This codes for CASSQDPGGRETQYF.

In this sample, this clone turned up a few times. This chain joins TRBV28 and TRBJ2-5; TRBD1 aligns across 9 bases. J was trimmed by 4 bases and V by 5 bases; bases with no gene match: 5. This CDR3 region has 14 residues. The germline V gene encodes CDR1 MDHEN and CDR2 SYDVKM. The CDR3 here is CASSRDRERETQYF. Written as DNA, the CDR3 is TGTGCCAGCAGTCGGGACAGGGAAAGAGAGACCCAGTACTTC.

This clone was seen once. The J gene is TRBJ1-5, the V gene TRBV4-1; D is unclear. The CDR3 contains 13 residues. V lost 0 bases and J 5 bases, leaving 5 bases between the germline ends. Germline assignment: CDR1 MGHRA and CDR2 YSYEKL. The CDR3 loop is CASSQDQDQPQHF. The DNA of the CDR3 is TGCGCCAGCAGCCAAGATCAGGATCAGCCCCAGCATTTT.

This rearrangement joins TRBV7-3 to TRBJ2-1; D is unclear. The V gene lost 1 base and the J gene lost 5 bases, with 9 bases spanning the gap. This CDR3 is built from 14 residues. CDR1 is SGHTA, CDR2 FQGTGA, per germline. The CDR3 bases are TGTGCCAGCAGCTTAAGTCAACTCAACAATGAGCAGTTCTTC. Translating gives CASSLSQLNNEQFF.

The chain has TRBV28 and TRBJ2-5, with 11 bases identical to TRBD2. This CDR3 spans 15 amino acids. V lost 2 bases to trimming and J lost 6 bases; unmatched junction nucleotides: 5. Germline CDR1 and CDR2: MDHEN and SYDVKM. DNA of the CDR3: TGTGCCAGCAGTTTAGGTAGCGGGGGGGCCCAGACCCAGTACTTC. Translation gives CASSLGSGGAQTQYF.

V usage is TRBV11-2 and J usage is TRBJ2-1, with 7 bases matching TRBD2. Germline V CDR1 and CDR2: SGHAT, FQNNGV. The CDR3 contains 16 residues. The J segment lost 9 bases and the V segment lost 5 bases, leaving 16 bases of the junction unmatched. CDR3 nucleotides: TGTGCCAGCAGCCAAGCCGCCCAGCGGGGAGTCGGTGAGCAGTTCTTC. Protein sequence: CASSQAAQRGVGEQFF.

V gene TRBV4-1 combines with J gene TRBJ2-5; weak D call: TRBD2 (6 bases). The CDR3 length is 16 residues. V gave up 5 bases and J gave up 2 bases, with 18 bases separating them. CDR1 MGHRA and CDR2 YSYEKL come from the germline V gene. CDR3 residues: CASSTRQGGRQETQYF. Written as DNA, the CDR3 is TGCGCCAGCAGCACCCGCCAGGGTGGGAGGCAAGAGACCCAGTACTTC.